This entry lists 32 T cell receptor beta chains sequenced from one sample in a study of OX40 agonist ivuxolimab in advanced cancers. Data came from immunoSEQ multiplex PCR; TCRdb stores just in-frame clones and leaves some out. The sample consists of some 96,000 clones, around nine tenths of them appearing once. The material sequenced was CD4+ or CD8+ T cells sorted from blood, taken in a trial of the OX40 agonist ivuxolimab. The receptors shown here come from an adult with an advanced solid tumor such as melanoma, head and neck, liver or kidney cancer.

This clone has a handful of counts. The chain recombines TRBV6-1 with TRBJ1-1; TRBD1 might be the D (5 bases). V gave up 4 bases and J gave up 4 bases, with 13 bases separating them. CDR3 length: 14 residues. Germline CDR1 is MNHNS and CDR2 is SASEGT. The CDR3 loop reads CASSGSWGRTEAFF. The CDR3 DNA reads TGTGCCAGCAGTGGTTCATGGGGCCGCACTGAAGCTTTCTTT.

The chain employs TRBV27 and TRBJ2-1, with 9 bases matching TRBD1. The CDR3 is made up of 18 amino acids. V gave up 4 bases and J gave up 5 bases; unmatched junction bases: 15. In germline, CDR1 is MNHEY, CDR2 SMNVEV (reference sequence). The CDR3 reads CASSSVPGQGWRDNEQFF. The CDR3 coding sequence is TGTGCCAGCAGTTCCGTCCCGGGACAGGGATGGAGGGACAATGAGCAGTTCTTC.

The chain couples TRBV4-1 to TRBJ2-7; no definite D call. Germline CDR1 and CDR2: MGHRA and YSYEKL. V was pared by 6 bases and J by 3 bases, with 12 bases between. This CDR3 comprises 13 residues. CDR3: CASRSPGNYEQYF. Here the CDR3 DNA reads TGCGCCAGCAGGTCTCCAGGAAACTACGAGCAGTACTTC.

J is TRBJ1-4 and V is TRBV5-1; 8 bases fit TRBD1. After removal of 0 bases from V and 8 bases from J, the junction contained 6 bases not matched to a gene. CDR1 and CDR2 from the germline V gene are SGHRS and YFSETQ. This CDR3 is built from 15 residues. The chain's CDR3 is CASSLGGTGREKLFF. For the CDR3, the DNA is TGCGCCAGCAGCTTGGGGGGGACAGGTCGGGAAAAACTGTTTTTT.

The V gene is TRBV29-1, the J gene TRBJ2-7; 9 bases are shared with TRBD1. The germline gives CDR1 SQVTM, CDR2 ANQGSEA. V gave up 7 bases and J gave up 4 bases; unmatched junction bases: 2. This CDR3 is built from 11 residues. The CDR3 DNA is TGCAGCGGGGGGACAGGGTACGAGCAGTACTTC. The encoded protein is CSGGTGYEQYF.

V is TRBV29-1 and J is TRBJ2-1; 12 bases align to TRBD2. The CDR3 sequence is 13 residues long. Germline CDR1 is SQVTM and CDR2 is ANQGSEA. The junction had 7 bases not matched to a gene; V was cut back by 7 bases and J by 9 bases. DNA for the CDR3: TGCAGCGGATCTAGCGGGGGGGCATTTGAGCAGTTCTTC. This gives the protein CSGSSGGAFEQFF.

The rearrangement uses TRBV6-6 and TRBJ2-7; 9 nucleotides line up with TRBD1. V lost 2 bases, J lost 6 bases, and 8 bases stayed unmatched. The CDR3 extends over 15 amino acids. Germline-derived CDR1 and CDR2 are MNHNY and SVGAGI (reference sequence). In DNA, the CDR3 is TGTGCCAGCAGTTACAGGGACAGGGACGAGGGCGAGCAGTACTTC. This gives the protein CASSYRDRDEGEQYF.

The chain employs TRBV19 and TRBJ1-4; D might be TRBD1 (5 bases). There are 13 residues in the CDR3. Trimming removed 6 bases at V and 8 bases at J, with 13 bases between. In germline, CDR1 is LNHDA, CDR2 SQIVND (reference sequence). CDR3 region: CASRPGRGEKLFF. The CDR3 nucleotides are TGTGCCAGTAGACCGGGGCGTGGGGAAAAACTGTTTTTT.

The V and J genes are TRBV5-1 and TRBJ1-4; the match to TRBD1 covers 7 bases. Per germline, CDR1 SGHRS and CDR2 YFSETQ. The CDR3 is 13 amino acids. V trimming: 4 bases; J trimming: 6 bases; junction bases outside the gene matches: 3. The CDR3 bases are TGCGCCAGCAGCCCAGGGACAGATGAAAAACTGTTTTTT. It is translated as CASSPGTDEKLFF. Full variable domain (outside the CDR3, taken from reference TRBV5-1 and TRBJ1-4): KAGVTQTPRYLIKTRGQQVTLSCSPISGHRSVSWYQQTPGQGLQFLFEYFSETQRNKGNFPGRFSGRQFSNSRSEMNVSTLELGDSALYLCASSPGTDEKLFFGSGTQLSVL.

This chain connects TRBV14 to TRBJ1-1; no clear D. This CDR3 is 13 amino acids long. V was cut by 1 base and J by 4 bases, with 7 bases left in between. In germline, CDR1 is SGHDN, CDR2 FVKESK. The CDR3 DNA reads TGTGCCAGCAGCCAAGCCAGACTCACTGAAGCTTTCTTT. Translating it yields CASSQARLTEAFF.

This chain links TRBV7-3 with TRBJ2-1; D not resolved. Germline V gives CDR1 SGHTA, CDR2 FQGTGA. This CDR3 region has 14 residues. The V gene lost 5 bases and the J gene lost 5 bases, with 13 bases spanning the gap. CDR3 amino acids: CASSATHQHNEQFF. The CDR3 coding sequence is TGTGCCAGCAGCGCCACCCACCAGCACAATGAGCAGTTCTTC.

The rearrangement links TRBV25-1 to TRBJ2-7; 9 bases line up with TRBD1. CDR3 length: 16 amino acids. Trimming cost V 3 bases and J 3 bases; bases outside gene matches: 9. CDR1 is MGHDK, CDR2 SYGVNS, per germline. In DNA, the CDR3 is TGTGCCAGCAGTGACTTCGGACAGGGGACGCGCTACGAGCAGTACTTC. As protein: CASSDFGQGTRYEQYF.

V gene TRBV5-4 combines with J gene TRBJ1-5, with a tentative D call TRBD1 (6 bases). V lost 2 bases and J lost 1, with 10 bases in between. Germline V gene lookup returns CDR1 SGHNT and CDR2 YYREEE (reference sequence). This CDR3 spans 15 amino acids. The CDR3 DNA reads TGTGCCAGCAGCTTTGGGGGCAGAAGCAATCAGCCCCAGCATTTT. Translation: CASSFGGRSNQPQHF.

The chain couples TRBV28 to TRBJ2-2; no reliable D call. There are 15 residues in the CDR3. The germline gives CDR1 MDHEN, CDR2 SYDVKM. With 7 bases removed from V and 0 bases from J, the gap between germline ends came to 12 bases. This chain's CDR3 is CASTRWGSNTGELFF. The CDR3 DNA reads TGTGCCAGCACTAGGTGGGGTTCGAACACCGGGGAGCTGTTTTTT.

The V and J genes are TRBV5-1 and TRBJ2-3; TRBD2 might be the D (6 bases). Germline V gives CDR1 SGHRS, CDR2 YFSETQ. This CDR3 contains 14 residues. Trimming cost V 3 bases and J 2 bases, with 10 bases left between them. In nucleotides, the CDR3 is TGCGCCAGCAGCTCCTTAGCGGCCACAGATACGCAGTATTTT. Protein product: CASSSLAATDTQYF.

The chain couples TRBV30 to TRBJ2-1; D unclear. From germline, CDR1 is GTSNPN and CDR2 SVGIG (reference sequence). The CDR3 sequence is 11 residues long. As DNA, the CDR3 is TGTCTTGGCGTCTCCTACAATGAGCAGTTCTTC. Translated: CLGVSYNEQFF.

V gene TRBV5-1 combines with J gene TRBJ2-7, with D perhaps matching TRBD1 or TRBD2 (5 bases each). This CDR3 contains 15 residues. V was clipped by 4 bases and J by 0 bases, with 14 bases between them. Germline loops: CDR1 SGHRS, CDR2 YFSETQ. The CDR3 loop reads CASSLFGAPSYEQYF. Here the CDR3 DNA reads TGCGCCAGCAGCCTGTTCGGGGCCCCCTCCTACGAGCAGTACTTC. Using reference TRBV5-1 and TRBJ2-7 for the parts outside the CDR3, the full variable domain is KAGVTQTPRYLIKTRGQQVTLSCSPISGHRSVSWYQQTPGQGLQFLFEYFSETQRNKGNFPGRFSGRQFSNSRSEMNVSTLELGDSALYLCASSLFGAPSYEQYFGPGTRLTVT.

This chain links TRBV27 with TRBJ2-1, with 8 positions matching TRBD2. Unmatched junction bases numbered 6, after V lost 5 bases and J lost 3 bases. The CDR3 has 15 amino acids. The germline gives CDR1 MNHEY, CDR2 SMNVEV (reference sequence). CDR3: CASSPRLAIYNEQFF. Here the CDR3 DNA reads TGTGCCAGCAGTCCCCGACTAGCGATCTACAATGAGCAGTTCTTC.

The chain links TRBV2 to TRBJ1-1; no clear D. Germline loops: CDR1 SNHLY, CDR2 FYNNEI. Trimming removed 5 bases from V and 3 bases from J, with 10 bases in between. The CDR3 has 13 amino acids. The CDR3, as DNA: TGTGCCAGCAGTAGTAACTATTACACTGAAGCTTTCTTT. Translation gives CASSSNYYTEAFF.

The V call is TRBV18, the J call TRBJ2-7; TRBD2 agrees at 13 bases. Trimming took 3 bases from V and 7 from J; bases not matched to a gene: 6. The V gene's germline CDR1 is KGHSH and CDR2 LQKENI. There are 15 residues in the CDR3. In DNA form, the CDR3 reads TGTGCCAGCTCACCCAGGACTAGCGGGGGCCTGGAGCAGTACTTC. Translation gives CASSPRTSGGLEQYF.

This rearrangement joins TRBV6-6 to TRBJ2-3; 10 bases align to TRBD2. CDR3 length: 16 amino acids. With 1 base clipped from V and 2 bases from J, the junction kept 3 bases outside the gene matches. Germline-derived CDR1 and CDR2 are MNHNY and SVGAGI (reference sequence). This CDR3 is CASSYLSGGATDTQYF. DNA for the CDR3: TGTGCCAGCAGTTACTTGAGCGGGGGGGCCACAGATACGCAGTATTTT.

Regarding this clone: Other DNA sequences of this sample code for an identical CDR3. CDR3 sequence: CAWSRAGPYEQYF. CDR3 sequence (DNA): TGTGCCTGGAGTCGAGCGGGGCCCTACGAGCAGTACTTC. The chain recombines TRBV30 with TRBJ2-7, with TRBD2 identical over 7 bases. Germline V gives CDR1 GTSNPN, CDR2 SVGIG (reference sequence). J lost 2 bases, V lost 2 bases, and 3 bases had no gene match. The CDR3 has 13 amino acids.

This chain uses TRBV9 with TRBJ2-3; D ambiguous. The V gene's germline CDR1 is SGDLS and CDR2 YYNGEE. Trimming stripped 0 bases from V and 1 base from J, with 9 bases between. The CDR3 sequence is 15 residues long. CDR3 sequence: CASSVVADGTDTQYF. The CDR3 DNA follows: TGTGCCAGCAGCGTAGTGGCGGATGGCACAGATACGCAGTATTTT.

The chain couples TRBV5-1 to TRBJ2-3; TRBD1 might be the D (5 bases). From germline, CDR1 is SGHRS and CDR2 YFSETQ. The CDR3 contains 14 residues. V was pared by 1 base and J by 10 bases, with 16 bases between. The CDR3 sequence is CASSLSLGEGSQYF. The CDR3 DNA is TGCGCCAGCAGCTTGAGCCTAGGGGAAGGGTCGCAGTATTTT.

This chain joins TRBV7-8 and TRBJ2-1, with 10 bases lining up with TRBD1. This CDR3 contains 13 residues. V dropped 3 bases and J dropped 7; count of bases not matched to a gene: 0. CDR1 SGHVS and CDR2 FQNEAQ come from the germline V gene. The CDR3 DNA follows: TGTGCCAGCAGCTTGGACAGGGGGAATGAGCAGTTCTTC. The encoded protein is CASSLDRGNEQFF.

The chain uses TRBV11-3 and TRBJ2-7; D unresolved. The length of the CDR3 is 13 residues. Trimming pared 5 bases from V and 0 bases from J, leaving 8 bases between. CDR1 and CDR2 from the germline V gene are SGHNT and YENEEA. This CDR3 is CASSRFSSYEQYF. In nucleotides, the CDR3 is TGTGCCAGCAGCCGATTCAGCTCCTACGAGCAGTACTTC.

This chain joins TRBV4-1 and TRBJ2-3; 8 bases fit TRBD2. This CDR3 is 14 amino acids long. After removal of 5 bases from V and 1 base from J, the junction contained 2 bases not matched to a gene. Germline values: CDR1 MGHRA, CDR2 YSYEKL. CDR3 DNA sequence: TGCGCCAGCAGCAAGGGACTAGGCACAGATACGCAGTATTTT. Translating gives CASSKGLGTDTQYF.

Only one count was recorded for this clone. The chain combines TRBV11-1 with TRBJ2-3; D might be TRBD2 (6 bases). CDR1 and CDR2 from the germline V gene are SGHAT and FQDESV (reference sequence). The CDR3 has 15 amino acids. Trimming took off 4 bases at V and 7 bases at J, with 18 bases between the two ends. The CDR3 region is CASSYFGGSAYTQYF. The CDR3 nucleotides are TGTGCCAGCAGCTACTTTGGGGGGAGTGCATATACGCAGTATTTT. Looking up the rest from reference TRBV11-1 and TRBJ2-3 gives the full variable domain: EAEVAQSPRYKITEKSQAVAFWCDPISGHATLYWYRQILGQGPELLVQFQDESVVDDSQLPKDRFSAERLKGVDSTLKIQPAELGDSAMYLCASSYFGGSAYTQYFGPGTRLTVL.

The V and J genes are TRBV6-5 and TRBJ2-2; tentative D call: TRBD1 (5 bases). Trimming removed 5 bases from V and 5 bases from J, with 12 bases in between. This CDR3 spans 14 amino acids. Germline-derived CDR1 and CDR2 are MNHEY and SVGAGI. In DNA, the CDR3 is TGTGCCAGCAGTCACCCCCAGGGTACCGGGGAGCTGTTTTTT. Translation gives CASSHPQGTGELFF.

V is TRBV4-1 and J is TRBJ2-6; TRBD2 aligns across 11 bases. Germline-derived CDR1 and CDR2 are MGHRA and YSYEKL. The V gene end was trimmed by 4 bases and the J gene end by 1 base; junction bases not matched to a gene: 12. The CDR3 is 20 residues long. This chain's CDR3 is CASSPTSGRSILSGANVLTF. DNA of the CDR3: TGCGCCAGCAGCCCCACTAGCGGGAGAAGTATTCTTTCTGGGGCCAACGTCCTGACTTTC.

This chain connects TRBV11-2 to TRBJ1-2; D is unresolved. Germline values: CDR1 SGHAT, CDR2 FQNNGV. The CDR3 spans 13 residues. Trimming cost V 0 bases and J 8 bases, with 10 bases left between them. CDR3 in amino acids: CASSLDPSGGYTF. DNA of the CDR3: TGTGCCAGCAGCTTAGATCCGTCAGGAGGCTACACCTTC. The full variable domain, rest sourced from reference TRBV11-2 and TRBJ1-2, is EAGVAQSPRYKIIEKRQSVAFWCNPISGHATLYWYQQILGQGPKLLIQFQNNGVVDDSQLPKDRFSAERLKGVDSTLKIQPAKLEDSAVYLCASSLDPSGGYTFGSGTRLTVV.

As concerns this clone: Other DNA sequences within the sample encode an identical CDR3. The rearrangement links TRBV6-1 to TRBJ1-2; D is unclear. Looked up from germline, CDR1 is MNHNS and CDR2 is SASEGT. The CDR3 runs 12 residues. V was clipped by 7 bases and J by 4 bases, with 10 bases between them. The CDR3 loop is CASTRGSYGYTF. CDR3 nucleotide sequence: TGTGCCAGCACCCGGGGAAGCTATGGCTACACCTTC.